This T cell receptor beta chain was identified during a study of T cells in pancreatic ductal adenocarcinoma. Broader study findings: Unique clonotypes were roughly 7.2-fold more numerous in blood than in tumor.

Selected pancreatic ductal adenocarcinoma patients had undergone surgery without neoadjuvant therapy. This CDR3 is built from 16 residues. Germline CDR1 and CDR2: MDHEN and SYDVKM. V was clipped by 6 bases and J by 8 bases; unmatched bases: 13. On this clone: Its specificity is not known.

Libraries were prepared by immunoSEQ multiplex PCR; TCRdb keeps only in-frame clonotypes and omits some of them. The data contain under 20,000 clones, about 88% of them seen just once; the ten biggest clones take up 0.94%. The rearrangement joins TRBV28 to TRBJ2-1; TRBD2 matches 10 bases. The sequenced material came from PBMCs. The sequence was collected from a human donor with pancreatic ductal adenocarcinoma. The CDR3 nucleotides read TGTGCCAGCAGCTTGGAGGGACTAGCGAGTATGGATGAGCAGTTCTTC. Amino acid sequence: CASSLEGLASMDEQFF.